A single sample is the source of the 22 T cell receptor beta chains below, sequenced in a study of Ad26.COV2.S vaccination and SARS-CoV-2 variants. Described treatment: 15 to 20 received Ad26.COV2.S at low or high dose, single or two shots; about five received placebo; per-sample allocation not given. The samples were gathered on day 63 after the first injection of vaccine or placebo. The data were produced by immunoSEQ multiplex PCR, yet TCRdb's version contains in-frame clones alone and is incomplete. The repertoire holds some 400,000 clones, with around nine tenths as singletons. The sample in question was peripheral blood, obtained in a trial of Ad26.COV2.S vaccine versus placebo. These receptors were taken from a person aged 18-65 years who received the Ad26.COV2.S COVID-19 vaccine or a placebo.

This clone was detected once. The chain has TRBV6-1 and TRBJ2-5; TRBD2 matches at 10 bases. This CDR3 is 16 amino acids long. The V and J ends lost 4 bases and 5 bases, in that order; junction bases with no gene match: 10. Germline CDR1 reads MNHNS; CDR2 reads SASEGT. The CDR3 loop reads CASSGLAGVTTETQYF. In DNA form, the CDR3 reads TGTGCCAGCAGTGGGCTAGCGGGAGTTACTACCGAGACCCAGTACTTC.

This clone was counted between two and nine times. The chain recombines TRBV2 with TRBJ1-5; D is unresolved. The CDR3 is made up of 13 amino acids. V lost 3 bases and J lost 6, with 9 bases in between. The V gene's germline CDR1 is SNHLY and CDR2 FYNNEI. CDR3 loop: CASSDPTGQPQHF. The CDR3 nucleotides are TGTGCCAGCAGTGACCCCACCGGTCAGCCCCAGCATTTT.

Here the CDR3 DNA reads TGTGCCAGCAGCCAAGAAGGGTGGACTAGCGGGGTGGACGGGGAGCTGTTTTTT. Protein: CASSQEGWTSGVDGELFF. This chain connects TRBV4-2 to TRBJ2-2, with TRBD2 matching over 12 bases. CDR1 and CDR2 from the germline V gene are LGHNA and YNFKEQ. The length of the CDR3 is 18 residues. The V segment lost 0 bases and the J segment 7 bases; nucleotides outside the gene matches: 9.

This chain joins TRBV30 and TRBJ1-5, with 7 bases matching TRBD1. The CDR3 runs 12 residues. After removal of 5 bases from V and 10 bases from J, the junction contained 8 bases not matched to a gene. Germline CDR1 GTSNPN, CDR2 SVGIG (reference sequence). CDR3 region: CAWATGSEPQHF. The CDR3 coding sequence is TGTGCCTGGGCGACAGGGTCGGAACCCCAGCATTTT. Supplemented by reference TRBV30 and TRBJ1-5, the full variable domain reads SQTIHQWPATLVQPVGSPLSLECTVEGTSNPNLYWYRQAAGRGLQLLFYSVGIGQISSEVPQNLSASRPQDRQFILSSKKLLLSDSGFYLCAWATGSEPQHFGDGTRLSIL.

The chain is built from TRBV28 and TRBJ2-3, with D perhaps matching TRBD2 (5 bases). CDR1 is MDHEN, CDR2 SYDVKM, per germline. The V and J ends lost 6 bases and 2 bases respectively, with 12 bases between them. The CDR3 spans 14 residues. The CDR3 DNA sequence: TGTGCCAGCAGCCCCGGACTTCTCACAGATACGCAGTATTTT. Encoded protein: CASSPGLLTDTQYF.

The chain links TRBV11-2 to TRBJ2-4; D gene unclear. The CDR3 runs 13 residues. V dropped 8 bases and J dropped 2 bases, with 10 bases sitting between them. Germline loops: CDR1 SGHAT, CDR2 FQNNGV. The CDR3 loop is CASGPLTKNIQYF. The DNA for the CDR3 is TGTGCCAGCGGTCCCCTCACCAAAAACATTCAGTACTTC.

This chain joins TRBV5-1 and TRBJ2-7; 7 bases map to TRBD1. This CDR3 comprises 16 residues. Germline CDR1 reads SGHRS; CDR2 reads YFSETQ. Germline trimming cut 0 bases from V and 0 bases from J; bases unmatched to any gene: 6. The CDR3 sequence: CASSLAGTASSYEQYF. The CDR3 nucleotides are TGCGCCAGCAGCTTGGCCGGGACAGCCAGCTCCTACGAGCAGTACTTC.

The CDR3 coding sequence is TGTGCCAGTAGTTCACAGGGAGGTGGCTACACCTTC. It specifies CASSSQGGGYTF. The V call is TRBV19, the J call TRBJ1-2; possibly TRBD1 for D (6 bases). V was cut by 5 bases and J by 7 bases, with 11 bases left in between. The CDR3 consists of 12 residues. The germline gives CDR1 LNHDA, CDR2 SQIVND (reference sequence).

The V call is TRBV11-3, the J call TRBJ2-7; TRBD2 matches 11 bases. CDR3 length: 16 amino acids. J was trimmed by 4 bases and V by 1 base; bases with no gene match: 6. Per germline, CDR1 SGHNT and CDR2 YENEEA. The CDR3 region is CASSLVTSGKIYEQYF. In DNA, the CDR3 is TGTGCCAGCAGCTTAGTGACTAGCGGGAAGATTTACGAGCAGTACTTC. Filled out from reference TRBV11-3 and TRBJ2-7, the complete variable domain reads EAGVVQSPRYKIIEKKQPVAFWCNPISGHNTLYWYLQNLGQGPELLIRYENEEAVDDSQLPKDRFSAERLKGVDSTLKIQPAELGDSAVYLCASSLVTSGKIYEQYFGPGTRLTVT.

This rearrangement joins TRBV19 to TRBJ1-5, with D perhaps TRBD1 (5 bases). CDR1 LNHDA and CDR2 SQIVND come from the germline V gene (reference sequence). The CDR3 is made up of 12 amino acids. V lost 5 bases and J lost 9, with 11 bases in between. CDR3 in DNA: TGTGCCAGTAGTTTTGCCGGGGGGCCCCAGCATTTT. This translates into CASSFAGGPQHF. The full variable domain, rest sourced from reference TRBV19 and TRBJ1-5, is DGGITQSPKYLFRKEGQNVTLSCEQNLNHDAMYWYRQDPGQGLRLIYYSQIVNDFQKGDIAEGYSVSREKKESFPLTVTSAQKNPTAFYLCASSFAGGPQHFGDGTRLSIL.

This sequence joins TRBV10-3 and TRBJ2-5, with 7 bases identical to TRBD1. Germline CDR1 is ENHRY and CDR2 is SYGVKD. There are 15 residues in the CDR3. J was trimmed by 4 bases and V by 0 bases; bases with no gene match: 5. The chain's CDR3 is CAISESGTVGETQYF. In DNA form, the CDR3 reads TGTGCCATCAGTGAGTCTGGGACAGTTGGAGAGACCCAGTACTTC.

CDR3 in amino acids: CASSESRGRETQYF. Here the CDR3 DNA reads TGTGCCAGCAGTGAATCTAGGGGACGTGAGACCCAGTACTTC. The chain recombines TRBV6-1 with TRBJ2-5; either TRBD1 or TRBD2 may supply D (5 bases each). CDR3 length equals 14 residues. Deletions cut 2 bases from V and 5 bases from J, with 12 bases between. CDR1 MNHNS and CDR2 SASEGT come from the germline V gene.

This clone was seen a single time. This chain uses TRBV10-3 with TRBJ2-3; the D gene is possibly TRBD2 (5 bases). CDR1 and CDR2 from the germline V gene are ENHRY and SYGVKD. This CDR3 is 14 amino acids long. Trimming removed 3 bases at V and 3 bases at J, with 10 bases between. CDR3 DNA: TGTGCCATCAGTGACGGCAGGACTACAGATACGCAGTATTTT. Translating it yields CAISDGRTTDTQYF.

The chain employs TRBV7-9 and TRBJ1-2; the D gene is possibly TRBD1 (5 bases). CDR1 is SEHNR and CDR2 is FQNEAQ in the germline V gene (reference sequence). Deletions cut 5 bases from V and 5 bases from J, with 18 bases between. This CDR3 spans 15 amino acids. The DNA of the CDR3 is TGTGCCAGCAGCCCCTCCGGCAGGGAAGGATATGGCTACACCTTC. It is translated as CASSPSGREGYGYTF.

The V call is TRBV2, the J call TRBJ2-2, with D possibly being TRBD2 (5 bases). V lost 0 bases and J lost 6, with 14 bases in between. Looked up from germline, CDR1 is SNHLY and CDR2 is FYNNEI. This CDR3 contains 16 residues. CDR3 in DNA: TGTGCCAGCAGTGAAGCAGGACTCCTAGTTTCCGGGGAGCTGTTTTTT. Its translation: CASSEAGLLVSGELFF.

The chain is built from TRBV19 and TRBJ2-7; 7 bases agree with TRBD1. The J segment lost 0 bases and the V segment lost 5 bases, leaving 4 bases of the junction unmatched. From germline, CDR1 is LNHDA and CDR2 SQIVND (reference sequence). The length of the CDR3 is 14 residues. The CDR3 sequence is CASSPTGTSYEQYF. Here the CDR3 DNA reads TGTGCCAGTAGTCCGACAGGGACCTCCTACGAGCAGTACTTC.

The chain joins TRBV9 to TRBJ2-1; 8 bases are a match to TRBD2. The CDR3 runs 16 residues. V dropped 1 base and J dropped 3; count of bases not matched to a gene: 6. Germline CDR1 and CDR2: SGDLS and YYNGEE. The CDR3 DNA is TGTGCCAGCAGCGTATCGTGGCGGGGGGTCTACAATGAGCAGTTCTTC. This codes for CASSVSWRGVYNEQFF.

This clone has a single count. As DNA, the CDR3 is TGTGCCAGTAGTCGCATCGGGCCGAATGAAAAACTGTTTTTT. Translated: CASSRIGPNEKLFF. The chain links TRBV19 to TRBJ1-4; D ambiguous. Per the germline V gene, CDR1 is LNHDA and CDR2 is SQIVND (reference sequence). The CDR3 has 14 residues. Trimming stripped 5 bases from V and 5 bases from J, with 12 bases between.

The chain employs TRBV7-2 and TRBJ2-3, with TRBD2 matching over 10 bases. The junction had 5 bases not matched to a gene; V was cut back by 3 bases and J by 5 bases. Germline V lookup: CDR1 SGHTA, CDR2 FQGNSA. CDR3 length equals 15 residues. The CDR3 sequence: CASSFIAGGKDTQYF. The CDR3, as DNA: TGTGCCAGCAGCTTTATAGCGGGAGGCAAAGATACGCAGTATTTT.

The gene calls are TRBV28 and TRBJ2-2; TRBD2 matches at 14 bases. The germline gives CDR1 MDHEN, CDR2 SYDVKM. V was pared by 3 bases and J by 4 bases, with 4 bases of the junction left unmatched. CDR3 length equals 17 residues. The CDR3 spells CASSFPGLAGGTGELFF. CDR3 nucleotide sequence: TGTGCCAGCAGTTTCCCTGGACTAGCGGGAGGCACCGGGGAGCTGTTTTTT. The variable domain in full, completed from reference TRBV28 and TRBJ2-2, reads DVKVTQSSRYLVKRTGEKVFLECVQDMDHENMFWYRQDPGLGLRLIYFSYDVKMKEKGDIPEGYSVSREKKERFSLILESASTNQTSMYLCASSFPGLAGGTGELFFGEGSRLTVL.

V usage is TRBV27 and J usage is TRBJ2-7; D is unresolved. Trimming stripped 9 bases from V and 0 bases from J, with 9 bases between. The germline V gene encodes CDR1 MNHEY and CDR2 SMNVEV (reference sequence). CDR3 length equals 12 residues. This CDR3 is CARDNSSYEQYF. The CDR3 coding sequence is TGTGCCAGAGATAATAGCTCCTACGAGCAGTACTTC.

The gene calls are TRBV7-8 and TRBJ2-1, with D possibly being TRBD1 (5 bases). Germline assignment: CDR1 SGHVS and CDR2 FQNEAQ. Trimming cost V 3 bases and J 0 bases, with 9 bases left between them. The CDR3 is 15 residues long. As DNA, the CDR3 is TGTGCCAGCAGCTTCCGCCAGGGCTCCTACAATGAGCAGTTCTTC. Protein product: CASSFRQGSYNEQFF.